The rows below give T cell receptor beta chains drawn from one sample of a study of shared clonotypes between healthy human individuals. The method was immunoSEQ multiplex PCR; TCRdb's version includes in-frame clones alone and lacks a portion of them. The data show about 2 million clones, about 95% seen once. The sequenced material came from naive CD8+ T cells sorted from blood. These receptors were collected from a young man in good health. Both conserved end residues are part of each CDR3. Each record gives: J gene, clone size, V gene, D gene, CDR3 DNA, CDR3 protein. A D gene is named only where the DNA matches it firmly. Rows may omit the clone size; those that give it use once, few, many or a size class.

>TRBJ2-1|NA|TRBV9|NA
TGTGCCAGCAGCCCTCCCAGCGGTTATGAGCAGTTCTTC
CASSPPSGYEQFF
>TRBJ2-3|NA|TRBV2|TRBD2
TGTGCCAGCAGTGTAGTTGGACTAGCGGTCACAGATACGCAGTATTTT
CASSVVGLAVTDTQYF
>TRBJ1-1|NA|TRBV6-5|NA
TGTGCCAGCAGTTATGATATAGTGTCTGAAGCTTTCTTT
CASSYDIVSEAFF
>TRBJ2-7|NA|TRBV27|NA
TGTGCCAGCAGTTTTGCGGGACAAGGGATCTACGAGCAGTACTTC
CASSFAGQGIYEQYF
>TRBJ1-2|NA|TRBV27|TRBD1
TGTGCCAGCAGTTTATCAAGGGGGGACAGCTTCTATGGCTACACCTTC
CASSLSRGDSFYGYTF
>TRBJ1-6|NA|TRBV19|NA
TGTGCCAGTAGTATTGTCACGTTGAGTTCACCCCTCCACTTT
CASSIVTLSSPLHF
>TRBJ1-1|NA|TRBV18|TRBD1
TGTGCCAGCTCACCAACTGGGACAGGGGCGAACACTGAAGCTTTCTTT
CASSPTGTGANTEAFF
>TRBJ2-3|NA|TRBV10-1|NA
TGCGCCAGCAGTGACGGTTCCACAGATACGCAGTATTTT
CASSDGSTDTQYF
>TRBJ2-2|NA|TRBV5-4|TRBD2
TGTGCCAGCACCATTACTAGCGGATCGAACACCGGGGAGCTGTTTTTT
CASTITSGSNTGELFF
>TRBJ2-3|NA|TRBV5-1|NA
TGCGCCAGCAGCTTTTCCCACAGGGGCACAGATACGCAGTATTTT
CASSFSHRGTDTQYF
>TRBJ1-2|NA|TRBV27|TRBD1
TGTGCCAGCACCATGACAGGGTCGGACTATGGCTACACCTTC
CASTMTGSDYGYTF
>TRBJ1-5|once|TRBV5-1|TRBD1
TGCGCCAGCAGCCCCGGGACAGGGGACGATCAGCCCCAGCATTTT
CASSPGTGDDQPQHF
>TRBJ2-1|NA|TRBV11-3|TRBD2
TGTGCCAGCAGCTCAACTAGCGGGGAATACAATGAGCAGTTCTTC
CASSSTSGEYNEQFF
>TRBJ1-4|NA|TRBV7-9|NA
TGTGCCAGCAGCTTGGTCGGGGGCACTAATGAAAAACTGTTTTTT
CASSLVGGTNEKLFF
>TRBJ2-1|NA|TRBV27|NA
TGTGCCAGCAGTTTCGGACTAGGGGGCTACAATGAGCAGTTCTTC
CASSFGLGGYNEQFF
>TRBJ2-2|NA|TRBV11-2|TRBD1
TGTGCCAGCAGCTTAGGCCCAGGGGGCGCGAACACCGGGGAGCTGTTTTTT
CASSLGPGGANTGELFF
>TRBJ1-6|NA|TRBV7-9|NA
TGTGCCAGCAGCTTAGGGTACTCACCCCTCCACTTT
CASSLGYSPLHF
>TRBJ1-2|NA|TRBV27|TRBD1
TGTGCCAGCAGTTTGATAGGGACAGGGGCCTATGGCTACACCTTC
CASSLIGTGAYGYTF
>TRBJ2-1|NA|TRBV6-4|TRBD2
TGTGCCAGCAGACCGACTAGCGGGTCGTCCTACAATGAGCAGTTCTTC
CASRPTSGSSYNEQFF
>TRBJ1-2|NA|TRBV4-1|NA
TGCGCCAGCAGCCAAGTCGGCGGGTCTAACTATGGCTACACCTTC
CASSQVGGSNYGYTF
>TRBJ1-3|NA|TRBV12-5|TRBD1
TGTGCTAGTGGTGCCGTCGGCAGGGGGCTTGGAAACACCATATATTTT
CASGAVGRGLGNTIYF
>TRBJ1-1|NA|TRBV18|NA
TGTGCCAGCTCACCTCCGGGACACATCACTGAAGCTTTCTTT
CASSPPGHITEAFF
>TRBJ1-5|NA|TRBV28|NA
TGTGCCAGCAGTTTCTCCAGGAGCAATCAGCCCCAGCATTTT
CASSFSRSNQPQHF
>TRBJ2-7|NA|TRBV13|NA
TGTGCCAGCAGCCCCCCACAATCCTACGAGCAGTACTTC
CASSPPQSYEQYF
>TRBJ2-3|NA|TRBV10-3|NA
TGTGCCGCAGAGGAGACAGACAACACAGATACGCAGTATTTT
CAAEETDNTDTQYF
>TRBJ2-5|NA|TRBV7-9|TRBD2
TGTGCCAGCAGCTTAGTCCGTCTAGCGGGGGGGAACCAAGAGACCCAGTACTTC
CASSLVRLAGGNQETQYF
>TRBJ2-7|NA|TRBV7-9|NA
TGTGCCAGCAGCCGCACAGGGACGGTCAGCTCCTACGAGCAGTACTTC
CASSRTGTVSSYEQYF
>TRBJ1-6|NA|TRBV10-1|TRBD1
TGCGCCAGCACAAGACCCCTGACAGGGCGGGCACGGGGGGACTTT
CASTRPLTGRARGDF
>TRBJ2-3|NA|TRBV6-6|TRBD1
TGTGCCAGCAGCCCTGGGGACAGCATCACAGATACGCAGTATTTT
CASSPGDSITDTQYF
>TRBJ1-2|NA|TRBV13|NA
TGTGCCAGCAGCTTAGACCAAGGGAATTTCTACTATGGCTACACCTTC
CASSLDQGNFYYGYTF
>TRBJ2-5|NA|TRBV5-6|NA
TGTGCCAGCAGCTCGACAAATCGGGAGACCCAGTACTTC
CASSSTNRETQYF
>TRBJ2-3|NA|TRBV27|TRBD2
TGTGCCAGCAGTTTACTCATCGCTAGCGGGAGAGTAAGCACAGATACGCAGTATTTT
CASSLLIASGRVSTDTQYF
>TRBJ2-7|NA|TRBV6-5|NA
TGTGCCAGCAGTTCCGGGGATGAGCAGTACTTC
CASSSGDEQYF
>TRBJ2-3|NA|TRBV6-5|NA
TGTGCCAGCAGTTACTCGACTGAATCAGATACGCAGTATTTT
CASSYSTESDTQYF
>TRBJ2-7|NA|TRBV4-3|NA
TGCGCCAGCAGCCAAGAAGCGGCTAGCGAGTACGAGCAGTACTTC
CASSQEAASEYEQYF
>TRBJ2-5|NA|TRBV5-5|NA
TGTGCCAGCAGCTTGATCGTTGAGACCCAGTACTTC
CASSLIVETQYF
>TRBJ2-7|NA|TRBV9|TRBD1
TGTGCCAGCAGCGCGGGACAGGGGTCCTCCTACGAGCAGTACTTC
CASSAGQGSSYEQYF
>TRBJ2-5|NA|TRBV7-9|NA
TGTGCCAGCACCTCTCAGGGTCAGGAGACCCAGTACTTC
CASTSQGQETQYF
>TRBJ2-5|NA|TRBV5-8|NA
TGTGCCAGCAGCTTGGCCGAGGGCCAAGAGACCCAGTACTTC
CASSLAEGQETQYF
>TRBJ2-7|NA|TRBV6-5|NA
TGTGCCAGCAGTTCGCCAGGGTGGGGCTCCTACGAGCAGTACTTC
CASSSPGWGSYEQYF
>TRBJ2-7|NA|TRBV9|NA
TGTGCCAGCAGCGTAGGAGGGCCACTCTACGAGCAGTACTTC
CASSVGGPLYEQYF
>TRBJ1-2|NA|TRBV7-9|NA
TGTGCCAGCAGCTTAGTTGGGGATGGCTACACCTTC
CASSLVGDGYTF
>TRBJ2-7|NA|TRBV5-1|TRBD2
TGCGCCAGCAGCTCCCACCCTAGCGGGGTTACGTACTTC
CASSSHPSGVTYF
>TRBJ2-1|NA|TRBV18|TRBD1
TGTGCCAGCTCACGGGGACAGGGTAACGGCAATGAGCAGTTCTTC
CASSRGQGNGNEQFF
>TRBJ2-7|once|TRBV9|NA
TGTGCCAGCAGCGTAAGTGTGGGGGTCCACGAGCAGTACTTC
CASSVSVGVHEQYF
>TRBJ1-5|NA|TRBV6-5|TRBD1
TGTGCCAGCAGTTCAGGGGGCGAAGGCAATCAGCCCCAGCATTTT
CASSSGGEGNQPQHF
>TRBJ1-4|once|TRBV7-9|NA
TGTGCCAGCACCGATCCGGGGGCCGAACCTAATGAAAAACTGTTTTTT
CASTDPGAEPNEKLFF
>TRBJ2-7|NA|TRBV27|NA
TGTGCCAGCAGTTTTAGAGGGGGGGCCTACGAGCAGTACTTC
CASSFRGGAYEQYF
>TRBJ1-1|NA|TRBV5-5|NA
TGTGCCAGCAGCCCTGGGACACACACTGAAGCTTTCTTT
CASSPGTHTEAFF
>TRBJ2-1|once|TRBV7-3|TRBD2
TGTGCCAGCAGCCCCGAGACTAGCGGCAGCTCCTACAATGAGCAGTTCTTC
CASSPETSGSSYNEQFF